The clone carrying this T cell receptor beta chain came up a few times. Its target is not known. Reverse transcription of roughly 0.5 to 1 ug RNA used random hexamers. Amplification of TCR beta CDR3 by immunoSEQ multiplex PCR spanned 54 Vbeta and 13 Jbeta. TCRdb recomputed calls from the immunoSEQ multiplex PCR reads with MiXCR, one row per CDR3 protein. The sample has 130,000 or so distinct CDR3 sequences; 75% to 90% are singletons. This entry belongs to a study of CD8 T cells in Susac syndrome. This CDR3 contains 13 residues. Germline CDR1 reads SGHNT; CDR2 reads YYREEE (reference sequence). Between the trimmed V and J ends, which lost 4 bases and 7 bases, there was a span of 15 bases. Negative isolation was used for CD8+ and CD4+ T cells and FACS enrichment for TEMRA cells. General study results and limits: That the number of individuals in its TCR sequencing and HLA analysis was relatively small was acknowledged by the study.

The sequenced sample consisted of CD8+ T cells from PBMCs. The clonotype was recovered from a human donor with multiple sclerosis. The chain recombines TRBV5-4 with TRBJ2-7; D might be TRBD1 (6 bases). The CDR3 region is CASSLRERGEQYF. For the CDR3, the DNA is TGTGCCAGCAGCCTCAGAGAGAGGGGGGAGCAGTACTTC.